The 6 T cell receptor beta chains below all came from one sample that was sequenced in a study of technical replicates of blood from several donors. TCRdb keeps only in-frame clones here, not all; method: immunoSEQ multiplex PCR. This sample yields 72,000 or so clones, of which approximately 93% are seen a single time; about 0.4% belongs to the top ten. Sequenced material: T cells isolated from PBMCs. These receptors originate from a human donor in good health.

V usage is TRBV5-1 and J usage is TRBJ1-1, with 7 bases aligning to TRBD1. The CDR3 covers 14 residues. The germline gives CDR1 SGHRS, CDR2 YFSETQ. V lost 3 bases and J lost 5; bases outside the gene matches: 7. The chain's CDR3 is CASSSDRERTEAFF. In DNA form, the CDR3 reads TGCGCCAGCAGCTCCGACAGGGAAAGGACTGAAGCTTTCTTT.

This clone is a singleton in its sample. The chain carries TRBV30 and TRBJ2-7; TRBD2 matches at 13 bases. Germline V gives CDR1 GTSNPN, CDR2 SVGIG (reference sequence). The CDR3 runs to 15 residues. J lost 6 bases, V lost 4 bases, and 9 bases had no gene match. CDR3 DNA: TGTGCCTGGATACGGACTAGCGGGAGACGGAGCGAGCAGTACTTC. The encoded protein is CAWIRTSGRRSEQYF.

The genes are TRBV25-1 and TRBJ2-2; TRBD1 aligns across 9 bases. Germline lookup yields CDR1 MGHDK and CDR2 SYGVNS. After removal of 6 bases from V and 5 bases from J, the junction contained 10 bases not matched to a gene. This CDR3 has 16 amino acids. For the CDR3, the DNA is TGTGCCAGCAGGGTGACAGGGGGAGGGTATACCGGGGAGCTGTTTTTT. Its protein product is CASRVTGGGYTGELFF.

The chain employs TRBV5-1 and TRBJ2-1; TRBD2 agrees at 9 bases. The V segment lost 2 bases and the J segment 8 bases; nucleotides outside the gene matches: 20. In germline, CDR1 is SGHRS, CDR2 YFSETQ. The CDR3 runs to 19 residues. Here the CDR3 reads CASSLPEGGSGRARDEQFF. The DNA of the CDR3 is TGCGCCAGCAGCTTACCTGAGGGTGGTAGCGGGAGAGCAAGGGATGAGCAGTTCTTC. Together with reference TRBV5-1 and TRBJ2-1, the CDR3 gives the full variable domain: KAGVTQTPRYLIKTRGQQVTLSCSPISGHRSVSWYQQTPGQGLQFLFEYFSETQRNKGNFPGRFSGRQFSNSRSEMNVSTLELGDSALYLCASSLPEGGSGRARDEQFFGPGTRLTVL.

J is TRBJ1-1 and V is TRBV7-2; D ambiguous. Trimming pared 3 bases from V and 3 bases from J, leaving 17 bases between. The CDR3 runs to 16 residues. Germline V gene lookup returns CDR1 SGHTA and CDR2 FQGNSA. The DNA of the CDR3 is TGTGCCAGCAGCTTCAGCAGGAGGGAGTTGGACACTGAAGCTTTCTTT. It is translated as CASSFSRRELDTEAFF.

The chain joins TRBV4-1 to TRBJ1-4; a weak D match, TRBD1 (6 bases). The CDR3 is 18 amino acids. Trimming stripped 0 bases from V and 0 bases from J, with 14 bases between. CDR1 and CDR2 (germline): MGHRA, YSYEKL. Here the CDR3 reads CASSQDRDTYATNEKLFF. In DNA, the CDR3 is TGCGCCAGCAGCCAAGACCGGGACACCTACGCAACTAATGAAAAACTGTTTTTT.